This T cell receptor beta chain was profiled in a study of technical replicates of blood from four donors. The repertoire was sequenced with immunoSEQ multiplex PCR; TCRdb's copy has only in-frame clones and lacks some. The sample contains about 83,000 clones, 96% of which appear only once. CDR1 is SNHLY, CDR2 FYNNEI, per germline. CDR3 length: 15 residues. Trimming removed 7 bases from V and 1 base from J; junction bases left unmatched: 10. Sequencing was carried out using T cells isolated from PBMCs. The chain uses TRBV2 and TRBJ2-7, with 7 bases fitting TRBD2. This clonotype was obtained from a human donor in good health. CDR3 coding DNA: TGTGCCAGCATGTCTGAGCGGGAAGCGTCCTACGAGCAGTACTTC. The encoded protein is CASMSEREASYEQYF.